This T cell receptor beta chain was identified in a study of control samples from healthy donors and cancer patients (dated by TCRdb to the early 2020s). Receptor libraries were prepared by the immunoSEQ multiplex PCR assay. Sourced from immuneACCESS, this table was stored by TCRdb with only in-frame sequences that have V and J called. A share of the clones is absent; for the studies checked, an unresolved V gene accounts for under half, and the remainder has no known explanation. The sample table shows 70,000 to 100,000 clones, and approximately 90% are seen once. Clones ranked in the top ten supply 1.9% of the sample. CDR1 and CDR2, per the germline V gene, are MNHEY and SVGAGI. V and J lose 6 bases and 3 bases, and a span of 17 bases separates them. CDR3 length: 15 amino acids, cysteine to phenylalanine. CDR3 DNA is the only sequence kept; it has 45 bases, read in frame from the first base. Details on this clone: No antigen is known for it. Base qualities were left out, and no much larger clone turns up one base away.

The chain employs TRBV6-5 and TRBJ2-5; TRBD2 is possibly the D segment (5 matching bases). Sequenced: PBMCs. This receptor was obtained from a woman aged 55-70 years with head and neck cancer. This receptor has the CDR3 CASSPTDAGEETQYF. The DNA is TGTGCCAGCAGCCCAACGGATGCCGGGGAAGAGACCCAGTACTTC.